The T cell receptor beta chain under discussion was sequenced for a study of blood T cell repertoires in COVID-19. Whole-study context: The study drew acute and convalescent COVID-19 samples from the United States, Italy and Spain. The analysed material was cDNA or gDNA that came from T cells, B-cell-depleted T cells, or PBMCs.

In the study's own analysis: Cell counts per sample came from amplifying reference gene primers. Clones were sequenced by immunoSEQ multiplex PCR, and TCRdb holds only the in-frame ones, with some missing. The V and J calls and the clone size are those of that table, but D and trimming were determined from the DNA. The sample consists of over 150,000 clones, roughly 90% of them appearing once. Deletions cut 10 bases from V and 8 bases from J, with 22 bases between. The CDR3 is 14 amino acids. Looked up from germline, CDR1 is LNHDA and CDR2 is SQIVND (reference sequence). The source of this sequence is a man aged 45-65 years with acute or convalescent COVID-19. Source material: peripheral blood. This rearrangement joins TRBV19 to TRBJ2-3, with D perhaps TRBD1 (5 bases). The CDR3 loop is CATLEAGQKSTQYF. In DNA, the CDR3 is TGTGCCACCCTAGAGGCAGGGCAAAAGAGTACGCAGTATTTT.